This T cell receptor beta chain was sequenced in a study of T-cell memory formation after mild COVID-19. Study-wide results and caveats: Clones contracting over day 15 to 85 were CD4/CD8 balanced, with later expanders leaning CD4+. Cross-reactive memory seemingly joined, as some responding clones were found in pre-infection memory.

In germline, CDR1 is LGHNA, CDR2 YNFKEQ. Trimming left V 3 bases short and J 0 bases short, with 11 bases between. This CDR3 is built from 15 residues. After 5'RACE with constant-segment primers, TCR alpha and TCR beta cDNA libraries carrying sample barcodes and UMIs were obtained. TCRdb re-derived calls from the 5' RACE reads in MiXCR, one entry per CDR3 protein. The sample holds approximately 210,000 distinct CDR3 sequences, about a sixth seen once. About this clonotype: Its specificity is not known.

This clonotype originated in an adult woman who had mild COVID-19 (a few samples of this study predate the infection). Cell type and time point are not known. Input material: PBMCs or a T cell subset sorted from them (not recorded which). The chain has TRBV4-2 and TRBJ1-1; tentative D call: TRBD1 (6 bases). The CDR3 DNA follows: TGTGCCAGCAGCCACCTGGGGGGCCTGAACACTGAAGCTTTCTTT. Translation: CASSHLGGLNTEAFF.